The 8 T cell receptor beta chains reported below all come from one sample, sequenced in a study of shared clonotypes between healthy human individuals. Some clones are missing from TCRdb's copy, which holds only in-frame ones; the method was immunoSEQ multiplex PCR. Found here are some 350,000 clones, approximately 74% of them singletons; the top ten hold approximately 10%. Sequences were obtained from memory CD4+ T cells sorted from blood. Specified subset: CD45RA-negative fraction. Receptors were obtained from a young man in good health.

This sequence joins TRBV5-5 and TRBJ2-2, with TRBD2 identical over 10 bases. After removal of 0 bases from V and 5 bases from J, the junction contained 4 bases not matched to a gene. The CDR3 extends over 16 amino acids. CDR1 and CDR2 from the germline V gene are SGHKS and YYEKEE (reference sequence). Written as DNA, the CDR3 is TGTGCCAGCAGCTTGGCTAGCGGGAGAGGTACCGGGGAGCTGTTTTTT. Encoded protein: CASSLASGRGTGELFF.

This sequence joins TRBV4-3 and TRBJ2-3; D ambiguous. V was trimmed by 2 bases and J by 3 bases, leaving 9 bases between them. This CDR3 has 14 amino acids. Germline CDR1 reads LGHNA; CDR2 reads YSLEER. CDR3 DNA sequence: TGCGCCAGCAGCCAACGCTCAAAAACAGATACGCAGTATTTT. Protein sequence: CASSQRSKTDTQYF.

This chain connects TRBV28 to TRBJ1-2, with TRBD1 matching 8 bases. Per germline, CDR1 MDHEN and CDR2 SYDVKM. Trimming removed 6 bases from V and 13 bases from J; junction bases left unmatched: 10. The CDR3 is 12 amino acids. CDR3 bases: TGTGCCAGCAGCCCCCTGACCCAGGGGGCCACCTTC. Its translation is CASSPLTQGATF.

This clone was seen just once. The rearrangement links TRBV9 to TRBJ2-2; 8 positions agree with TRBD2. In germline, CDR1 is SGDLS, CDR2 YYNGEE. The CDR3 spans 18 residues. Trimming took 0 bases from V and 0 from J; bases not matched to a gene: 7. The CDR3 loop is CASSVAGRAGANTGELFF. CDR3 sequence (DNA): TGTGCCAGCAGCGTAGCCGGGAGGGCCGGGGCGAACACCGGGGAGCTGTTTTTT.

The sample holds a few counts of this clone. At the DNA level, this CDR3 is encoded by other sequences in the same sample as well. This sequence joins TRBV18 and TRBJ2-7, with TRBD1 identical over 11 bases. Germline CDR1 reads KGHSH; CDR2 reads LQKENI. The CDR3 covers 15 residues. Trimming removed 3 bases from V and 3 bases from J; junction bases left unmatched: 4. CDR3 coding DNA: TGTGCCAGCTCACCCGCCGGGACAGGGGGCTACGAGCAGTACTTC. Translated, it gives CASSPAGTGGYEQYF.

The chain employs TRBV28 and TRBJ1-1; D gene unclear. The CDR3 runs 11 residues. CDR1 is MDHEN, CDR2 SYDVKM, per germline. V dropped 7 bases and J dropped 6 bases, with 9 bases sitting between them. As DNA, the CDR3 is TGTGCCAGCATTGGGGAGGCTGAAGCTTTCTTT. Encoded protein: CASIGEAEAFF.

In nucleotides, the CDR3 is TGTGCCAGCAGCTCGAATGGGCAGGGTTTCGCTTTCTTT. Translated, it gives CASSSNGQGFAFF. The chain employs TRBV7-3 and TRBJ1-1; maybe TRBD1 (5 bases). V lost 4 bases, J lost 11 bases, and 17 bases lay in between. CDR1 and CDR2 (germline): SGHTA, FQGTGA. This CDR3 has 13 amino acids.

This chain connects TRBV7-8 to TRBJ2-1, with D possibly matching TRBD2 (6 bases). Germline V gene sequence: CDR1 SGHVS, CDR2 FQNEAQ. The CDR3 covers 12 residues. V gave up 4 bases and J gave up 6 bases, with 7 bases separating them. CDR3: CASSYGGNEQFF. The CDR3, as DNA: TGTGCCAGCAGCTACGGGGGCAATGAGCAGTTCTTC.